This T cell receptor (beta chain) was observed in a study of T cells in Graves' hyperthyroidism and ophthalmopathy. In the study overall: Peripheral blood draws took place at initial diagnosis, ahead of any treatment. General study points: Ophthalmopathy stood apart from stable hyperthyroidism in a 13 V-J model. Blood shared most expanded thyroid clonotypes above 0.001.

PBMCs were obtained from approximately 10 ml fresh peripheral blood. What was amplified from RNA transcripts were TCR beta CDR3 regions. HTBI primers were employed in a first-round RT-PCR of the TCR CDR3. TCRdb ran MiXCR on the multiplex PCR reads and lists one entry per CDR3 protein. Of around 300,000 distinct CDR3 sequences in the sample, approximately 21% are singletons; the top ten hold roughly 60%. With regard to this clonotype: Its target is unknown.

What was sequenced was blood. The receptor was derived from a man aged 25-45 years with Graves' ophthalmopathy.

The CDR3 bases are TGTGCCAGCAGCCCCGGAGGGCCCTTTGGAACCGGGGAGCTGTTTTTT. Encoded protein: CASSPGGPFGTGELFF. The chain uses TRBV7-8 and TRBJ2-2; possibly TRBD2 for D (6 bases). Trimming cost V 5 bases and J 5 bases, with 18 bases left between them. The CDR3 covers 16 residues. The germline V gene encodes CDR1 SGHVS and CDR2 FQNEAQ.